Listed here are 27 T cell receptor beta chains from one sample, sequenced in a study of blood T cell repertoires in COVID-19. Clones were read by immunoSEQ multiplex PCR, and TCRdb kept only the in-frame ones, dropping some. Seen here are 200,000 to 250,000 clones, around 82% observed once, and the top ten hold 9.5% to 15%. The sequenced sample was peripheral blood. The receptors stem from a woman in her thirties or forties with acute or convalescent COVID-19.

The chain recombines TRBV5-8 with TRBJ1-2, with 8 nucleotides matching TRBD1. CDR1 is SGHTS, CDR2 YDEGEE, per germline. Trimming at V came to 4 bases and at J to 5 bases, leaving 7 bases not matched to a gene. CDR3 size: 14 residues. The CDR3 loop is CASSPTGGEYGYTF. The CDR3 DNA reads as TGTGCCAGCAGCCCTACAGGGGGGGAGTATGGCTACACCTTC.

The chain links TRBV5-6 to TRBJ1-2; D is unresolved. V lost 2 bases, J lost 7 bases, and 6 bases lay in between. Germline lookup yields CDR1 SGHDT and CDR2 YYEEEE. This CDR3 is built from 11 residues. Here the CDR3 reads CASSFPGGYTF. DNA for the CDR3: TGTGCCAGCAGCTTCCCGGGTGGCTACACCTTC.

The chain links TRBV19 to TRBJ1-1, with 7 bases identical to TRBD1. The J segment lost 2 bases and the V segment lost 8 bases, leaving 11 bases of the junction unmatched. Germline V gene lookup returns CDR1 LNHDA and CDR2 SQIVND (reference sequence). The CDR3 contains 15 residues. The CDR3 bases are TGTGCCAGTTCGATAATAGACAGGGCCAACACTGAAGCTTTCTTT. Translated: CASSIIDRANTEAFF.

Only a few counts were recorded for this clone. The chain combines TRBV6-6 with TRBJ2-7; perhaps TRBD1 as D (6 bases). Germline V gene sequence: CDR1 MNHNY, CDR2 SVGAGI (reference sequence). The CDR3 length is 12 residues. V lost 11 bases and J 3 bases, leaving 14 bases between the germline ends. The CDR3 sequence: CAARSGVYEQYF. The CDR3 nucleotides read TGTGCCGCCCGATCAGGGGTCTACGAGCAGTACTTC.

This chain links TRBV6-5 with TRBJ1-1; 9 bases match TRBD1. Germline CDR1 MNHEY, CDR2 SVGAGI. This CDR3 contains 16 residues. Trimming removed 4 bases from V and 3 bases from J; junction bases left unmatched: 9. The CDR3 DNA follows: TGTGCCAGCAGTTCCGGGACAGGGTATTTGGACACTGAAGCTTTCTTT. Translation gives CASSSGTGYLDTEAFF.

The chain is built from TRBV7-3 and TRBJ1-6; tentative D call: TRBD1 (6 bases). CDR1 is SGHTA and CDR2 is FQGTGA in the germline V gene. This CDR3 has 16 residues. Trimming shortened V by 5 bases and J by 7 bases, and 18 bases separated the two germline ends. CDR3 DNA: TGTGCCAGCAGCGACGACCCCGACAGGCGGAATTCACCCCTCCACTTT. Its protein product is CASSDDPDRRNSPLHF.

The rearrangement uses TRBV5-6 and TRBJ2-3; TRBD2 matches 8 bases. The ends lost 4 bases at V and 8 bases at J; junction bases unmatched: 9. The CDR3 is made up of 14 amino acids. Germline assignment: CDR1 SGHDT and CDR2 YYEEEE. The CDR3 DNA reads as TGTGCCAGCAGCATTACGGGGGGGCTCGGTACGCAGTATTTT. Translating it yields CASSITGGLGTQYF.

This chain joins TRBV6-5 and TRBJ1-3, with D unresolved. Germline lookup yields CDR1 MNHEY and CDR2 SVGAGI. CDR3 size: 14 residues. The V gene lost 7 bases and the J gene lost 0 bases, with 10 bases spanning the gap. The DNA of the CDR3 is TGTGCCAGCAAGCCGGGAGGCTCTGGAAACACCATATATTTT. This translates into CASKPGGSGNTIYF.

DNA of the CDR3: TGCAGCGTTTCCGGTTCCCCCTACGAGCAGTACTTC. Protein: CSVSGSPYEQYF. This chain joins TRBV29-1 and TRBJ2-7, with D uncertain. Germline V gene lookup returns CDR1 SQVTM and CDR2 ANQGSEA. V lost 5 bases to trimming and J lost 2 bases, with 10 bases between them. The CDR3 has 12 amino acids.

V is TRBV5-5 and J is TRBJ2-1; TRBD1 aligns across 7 bases. Germline assignment: CDR1 SGHKS and CDR2 YYEKEE (reference sequence). The CDR3 totals 18 residues. V lost 3 bases to trimming and J lost 12 bases; unmatched junction nucleotides: 24. CDR3 region: CASSSEVGTGASFVRQFF. The CDR3 region has the DNA TGTGCCAGCAGCTCAGAAGTCGGCACAGGGGCCTCGTTCGTGAGGCAGTTCTTC.

This clone was recorded once. The chain uses TRBV5-6 and TRBJ2-7; tentatively, D is TRBD1 (5 bases). This CDR3 contains 16 residues. Trimming stripped 2 bases from V and 3 bases from J, with 18 bases between. Germline-derived CDR1 and CDR2 are SGHDT and YYEEEE. CDR3 sequence (DNA): TGTGCCAGCAGCTTTGACCAGGGCCCCCTCGACTACGAGCAGTACTTC. It yields the protein CASSFDQGPLDYEQYF.

As DNA, the CDR3 is TGTGCCTGGGGACAGGGGTCCGGGGAGCTGTTTTTT. Amino acid sequence: CAWGQGSGELFF. V is TRBV30 and J is TRBJ2-2, with 9 bases identical to TRBD1. CDR1 and CDR2 from the germline V gene are GTSNPN and SVGIG (reference sequence). The CDR3 has 12 amino acids. Trimming cost V 5 bases and J 6 bases; bases outside gene matches: 1.

The V gene is TRBV27, the J gene TRBJ1-3; unclear D gene. This CDR3 region has 13 residues. Trimming shortened V by 2 bases and J by 9 bases, and 11 bases separated the two germline ends. The germline V gene encodes CDR1 MNHEY and CDR2 SMNVEV (reference sequence). The DNA of the CDR3 is TGTGCCAGCAGTTTAGGGAAGGGAGGCACCATATATTTT. Encoded protein: CASSLGKGGTIYF.

The V and J genes are TRBV11-1 and TRBJ2-7; D possibly corresponds to TRBD2 (5 bases). The CDR3 consists of 14 residues. V was clipped by 4 bases and J by 2 bases, with 12 bases between them. Germline V gene lookup returns CDR1 SGHAT and CDR2 FQDESV (reference sequence). The CDR3 loop reads CASSSYTGTYEQYF. CDR3 nucleotide sequence: TGTGCCAGCAGCTCTTACACGGGAACCTACGAGCAGTACTTC. The full variable domain, in which reference TRBV11-1 and TRBJ2-7 provide the parts outside the CDR3, is EAEVAQSPRYKITEKSQAVAFWCDPISGHATLYWYRQILGQGPELLVQFQDESVVDDSQLPKDRFSAERLKGVDSTLKIQPAELGDSAMYLCASSSYTGTYEQYFGPGTRLTVT.

This chain connects TRBV9 to TRBJ2-2; 8 bases match TRBD2. V lost 0 bases to trimming and J lost 5 bases; unmatched junction nucleotides: 9. CDR3 length: 17 residues. Germline V gives CDR1 SGDLS, CDR2 YYNGEE. Here the CDR3 DNA reads TGTGCCAGCAGCGTAGGGAGCGGGGGCCTCGGAACCGGGGAGCTGTTTTTT. Amino acid sequence: CASSVGSGGLGTGELFF. Full variable domain (rest looked up from reference TRBV9 and TRBJ2-2): DSGVTQTPKHLITATGQRVTLRCSPRSGDLSVYWYQQSLDQGLQFLIQYYNGEERAKGNILERFSAQQFPDLHSELNLSSLELGDSALYFCASSVGSGGLGTGELFFGEGSRLTVL.

V gene TRBV12-3 or TRBV12-4 combines with J gene TRBJ1-4, with D maybe TRBD1 (5 bases). CDR3 length: 13 amino acids. Trimming left V 5 bases short and J 7 bases short, with 11 bases between. CDR3 region: CASSGGGFEKLFF. The CDR3 region has the DNA TGTGCCAGCAGTGGCGGGGGATTTGAAAAACTGTTTTTT.

For this clone: The junction does not match germline at one end; this may be a read error. The chain combines TRBV27 with TRBJ2-7, with TRBD2 matching over 7 bases. Per germline, CDR1 MNHEY and CDR2 SMNVEV (reference sequence). The CDR3 contains 13 residues. Written as DNA, the CDR3 is TGTACCAGCAGTGGCGGGGGTCCGTCCGAGCAGTACTTC. It codes for CTSSGGGPSEQYF.

V usage is TRBV4-1 and J usage is TRBJ1-2; no clear D gene. Germline V CDR1 and CDR2: MGHRA, YSYEKL. The CDR3 has 18 residues. The ends were cut back, 0 bases at V and 2 bases at J, with 19 bases in the middle. The CDR3 reads CASSQDSLVEGTNYGYTF. The DNA for the CDR3 is TGCGCCAGCAGCCAAGACTCTCTGGTGGAGGGCACCAACTATGGCTACACCTTC.

V usage is TRBV27 and J usage is TRBJ2-7; 9 nucleotides match TRBD1. In germline, CDR1 is MNHEY, CDR2 SMNVEV (reference sequence). The V and J ends lost 5 bases and 2 bases, in that order; junction bases with no gene match: 4. This CDR3 is 14 amino acids long. CDR3 coding DNA: TGTGCCAGCAGTATGACAGGGGGGCCCTACGAGCAGTACTTC. As protein: CASSMTGGPYEQYF.

This sequence joins TRBV24-1 and TRBJ1-5, with 9 nucleotides matching TRBD1. CDR1 is KGHDR, CDR2 SFDVKD, per germline. After removal of 7 bases from V and 5 bases from J, the junction contained 2 bases not matched to a gene. The CDR3 runs 13 residues. CDR3 protein: CATSRQGDQPQHF. For the CDR3, the DNA is TGTGCCACCAGCAGACAGGGGGATCAGCCCCAGCATTTT.

This clone was detected once. The rearrangement joins TRBV4-2 to TRBJ1-2; a possible D gene is TRBD1 (5 bases). This CDR3 spans 16 amino acids. Germline V gene lookup returns CDR1 LGHNA and CDR2 YNFKEQ. The V gene lost 4 bases and the J gene lost 1 base, with 16 bases spanning the gap. Here the CDR3 DNA reads TGTGCCAGCAGCCGCCTACAGGTGACCTATAACTATGGCTACACCTTC. Its translation is CASSRLQVTYNYGYTF.

This clone occurred once. This chain links TRBV29-1 with TRBJ2-7; D is possibly TRBD1 (8 bases). There are 13 residues in the CDR3. The ends were cut back, 6 bases at V and 3 bases at J, with 15 bases in the middle. Germline loops: CDR1 SQVTM, CDR2 ANQGSEA. The DNA of the CDR3 is TGCAGCGTCCAGACAGGGGAGGGCTACGAGCAGTACTTC. Its protein is CSVQTGEGYEQYF.

The chain uses TRBV2 and TRBJ1-1, with 10 bases lining up with TRBD1. The CDR3 is 14 amino acids. Germline trimming cut 7 bases from V and 5 bases from J; bases unmatched to any gene: 7. Germline CDR1 and CDR2: SNHLY and FYNNEI. The CDR3 nucleotides are TGTGCCAGCAAGGGACAGGGGATGAGAACTGAAGCTTTCTTT. Translated, it gives CASKGQGMRTEAFF.

This chain links TRBV27 with TRBJ2-3; TRBD2 matches at 10 bases. The ends lost 0 bases at V and 2 bases at J; junction bases unmatched: 5. Germline V gives CDR1 MNHEY, CDR2 SMNVEV (reference sequence). CDR3 length: 17 residues. The CDR3 spells CASSLSNSGGLTDTQYF. CDR3 in DNA: TGTGCCAGCAGTTTATCGAATAGCGGGGGGCTCACAGATACGCAGTATTTT.

This chain links TRBV29-1 with TRBJ2-2; TRBD1 matches at 10 bases. Germline V gene sequence: CDR1 SQVTM, CDR2 ANQGSEA. CDR3 size: 14 residues. Unmatched junction bases numbered 7, after V lost 4 bases and J lost 8 bases. This CDR3 is CSVVGTGVQGELFF. The CDR3 DNA sequence: TGCAGCGTTGTAGGGACAGGGGTTCAGGGGGAGCTGTTTTTT.

The V gene is TRBV11-1, the J gene TRBJ2-1; TRBD1 might be the D (5 bases). Deletions cut 0 bases from V and 8 bases from J, with 14 bases between. CDR1 SGHAT and CDR2 FQDESV come from the germline V gene (reference sequence). The CDR3 length is 15 residues. DNA for the CDR3: TGTGCCAGCAGCTTAGCCCGGACATCTGCGGATGAGCAGTTCTTC. As protein: CASSLARTSADEQFF.

This clone appeared a single time. The V and J genes are TRBV6-5 and TRBJ2-7, with TRBD1 identical over 8 bases. This CDR3 comprises 14 residues. Germline V CDR1 and CDR2: MNHEY, SVGAGI. V trimming: 7 bases; J trimming: 0 bases; junction bases outside the gene matches: 5. The CDR3 region has the DNA TGTGCCAGCAACTACGGGACAGGCTCCTACGAGCAGTACTTC. This translates into CASNYGTGSYEQYF.